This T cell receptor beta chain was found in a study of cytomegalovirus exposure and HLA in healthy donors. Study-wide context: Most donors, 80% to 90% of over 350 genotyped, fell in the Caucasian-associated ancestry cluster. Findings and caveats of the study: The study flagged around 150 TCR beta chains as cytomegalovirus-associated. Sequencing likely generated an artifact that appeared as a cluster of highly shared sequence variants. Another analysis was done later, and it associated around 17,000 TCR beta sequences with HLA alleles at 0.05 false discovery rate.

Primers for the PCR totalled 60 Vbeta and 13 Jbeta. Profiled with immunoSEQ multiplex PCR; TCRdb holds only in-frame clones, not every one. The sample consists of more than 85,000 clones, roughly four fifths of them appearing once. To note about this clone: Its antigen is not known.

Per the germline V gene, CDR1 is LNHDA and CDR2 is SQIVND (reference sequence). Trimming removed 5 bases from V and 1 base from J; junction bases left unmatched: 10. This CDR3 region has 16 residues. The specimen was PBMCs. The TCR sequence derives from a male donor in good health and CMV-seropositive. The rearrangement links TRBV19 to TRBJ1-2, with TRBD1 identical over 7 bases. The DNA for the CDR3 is TGTGCCAGTAGTCCCAAACCGACAGGGCTTAACTATGGCTACACCTTC. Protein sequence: CASSPKPTGLNYGYTF.